These 19 T cell receptor beta chains were all obtained from the same sample, sequenced in a study of blood T cells in healthy people across ages. Through a sample-barcoded 5' primer and a J-beta primer mix, a second PCR was run for about 6 to 11 cycles. TCRdb reprocessed the 5' RACE reads via MiXCR and lists one record per CDR3 protein. The sample holds about 800,000 distinct CDR3 sequences, roughly 64% seen once. The sample was blood. These TCRs come from a young man in good health.

This clonotype occurred a few times. The CDR3 DNA reads TGTGCCAGCAGCCAAGATGTTATTCGCTCAGATACGCAGTATTTT. Translating it yields CASSQDVIRSDTQYF. The rearrangement links TRBV3-1 to TRBJ2-3, with D uncertain. The V and J ends lost 0 bases and 4 bases respectively, with 11 bases between them. This CDR3 spans 15 amino acids. CDR1 is LGHDT and CDR2 is YNNKEL in the germline V gene (reference sequence).

The rearrangement uses TRBV30 and TRBJ2-1; 9 bases are a match to TRBD2. Germline V gives CDR1 GTSNPN, CDR2 SVGIG (reference sequence). With 4 bases clipped from V and 7 bases from J, the junction kept 5 bases outside the gene matches. There are 13 residues in the CDR3. The CDR3 bases are TGTGCCTGGATGAGCGGGAGGAGGAATGAGCAGTTCTTC. As protein: CAWMSGRRNEQFF.

The genes are TRBV5-1 and TRBJ1-1, with 8 bases matching TRBD1. Trimming at V came to 0 bases and at J to 11 bases, leaving 12 bases not matched to a gene. The V gene's germline CDR1 is SGHRS and CDR2 YFSETQ. This CDR3 comprises 15 residues. This CDR3 is CASSLEGAGGNTAFF. The CDR3 DNA sequence: TGCGCCAGCAGCTTGGAGGGTGCAGGGGGCAACACGGCTTTCTTT.

This chain links TRBV20-1 with TRBJ2-1; D is unclear. Trimming removed 1 base at V and 9 bases at J, with 13 bases between. Germline V gives CDR1 DFQATT, CDR2 SNEGSKA (reference sequence). The CDR3 loop spans 13 amino acids. DNA of the CDR3: TGCAGTGCTAGAGGCGGACCGATGAGTGAGCAGTTCTTC. It yields the protein CSARGGPMSEQFF.

This clonotype was picked up a small number of times. The chain uses TRBV20-1 and TRBJ1-1; no definite D call. The CDR3 consists of 14 residues. Germline loops: CDR1 DFQATT, CDR2 SNEGSKA (reference sequence). Between the trimmed V and J ends, which lost 2 bases and 2 bases, there was a span of 12 bases. CDR3 bases: TGCAGTGCTAGAAACGGGGTAGGCAACACTGAAGCTTTCTTT. It yields the protein CSARNGVGNTEAFF.

V is TRBV20-1 and J is TRBJ2-7; a possible D gene is TRBD1 (6 bases). The V end lost 1 base, the J end lost 1 base, and 14 bases lay between the germline ends. The germline V gene encodes CDR1 DFQATT and CDR2 SNEGSKA (reference sequence). This CDR3 spans 15 amino acids. CDR3 sequence reads: CSARGMAGDSYEQYF. The CDR3, as DNA: TGCAGTGCTAGAGGTATGGCAGGGGATTCCTACGAGCAGTACTTC.

This chain links TRBV19 with TRBJ2-1; D not resolved. The CDR3 runs to 13 residues. Germline V CDR1 and CDR2: LNHDA, SQIVND (reference sequence). Trimming left V 6 bases short and J 10 bases short, with 16 bases between. The CDR3 bases are TGTGCCAGTAGGCTCACCGTCGTGGCGGAGCAGTTCTTC. Its translation is CASRLTVVAEQFF.

V gene TRBV19 combines with J gene TRBJ2-7; TRBD1 matches at 10 bases. The CDR3 covers 15 residues. Germline CDR1 and CDR2: LNHDA and SQIVND (reference sequence). V shed 5 bases and J 3 bases; nucleotides not matched to a gene: 7. The CDR3 region has the DNA TGTGCCAGTAGTCCCTCGACAGGGGGCGTCTACGAGCAGTACTTC. Encoded protein: CASSPSTGGVYEQYF.

This clonotype was seen a single time. A read error is possible here, since a much larger clone lies one base away. V gene TRBV12-3 or TRBV12-4 combines with J gene TRBJ2-4; a possible D gene is TRBD2 (6 bases). V lost 6 bases to trimming and J lost 13 bases, with 13 bases between them. CDR3 size: 11 residues. The CDR3 here is CASRWAGRQYF. The CDR3 DNA reads as TGTGCCAGCAGGTGGGCAGGGAGGCAGTACTTC.

The V call is TRBV2, the J call TRBJ2-3; D is unresolved. CDR3 length equals 13 residues. With 7 bases removed from V and 5 bases from J, the gap between germline ends came to 13 bases. Germline V gene lookup returns CDR1 SNHLY and CDR2 FYNNEI. CDR3 coding DNA: TGTGCCAGCAAACTCCCCTTCCAAGATACGCAGTATTTT. It is translated as CASKLPFQDTQYF.

In its sample, this clonotype was seen many times. This chain links TRBV5-1 with TRBJ1-2; D not certain. The CDR3 extends over 12 amino acids. Germline V gene lookup returns CDR1 SGHRS and CDR2 YFSETQ. The V end was cut by 0 bases, the J end by 4 bases, with 4 bases between. CDR3 sequence: CASSLDVYGYTF. The CDR3 region has the DNA TGCGCCAGCAGCTTGGATGTCTATGGCTACACCTTC.

V usage is TRBV20-1 and J usage is TRBJ2-5; 11 nucleotides align to TRBD2. The germline V gene has CDR1 DFQATT and CDR2 SNEGSKA (reference sequence). This CDR3 comprises 13 residues. V dropped 4 bases and J dropped 5; count of bases not matched to a gene: 3. CDR3 sequence: CSAKLAGAETQYF. Written as DNA, the CDR3 is TGCAGTGCTAAACTAGCGGGAGCTGAGACCCAGTACTTC.

This clonotype was seen a handful of times. J is TRBJ2-3 and V is TRBV5-1; TRBD1 might be the D (6 bases). The CDR3 has 14 amino acids. Per the germline V gene, CDR1 is SGHRS and CDR2 is YFSETQ. V dropped 1 base and J dropped 3 bases, with 9 bases sitting between them. Here the CDR3 reads CASSLQGQTDTQYF. CDR3 bases: TGCGCCAGCAGCTTGCAAGGACAGACAGATACGCAGTATTTT.

The gene calls are TRBV5-1 and TRBJ2-7; possibly TRBD1 for D (6 bases). The CDR3 loop spans 15 amino acids. Trimming shortened V by 3 bases and J by 4 bases, and 17 bases separated the two germline ends. Germline V lookup: CDR1 SGHRS, CDR2 YFSETQ. CDR3 region: CASSWGSGDRYEQYF. In DNA, the CDR3 is TGCGCCAGCAGCTGGGGGTCAGGGGACCGGTACGAGCAGTACTTC.

This clonotype has a count of ten or more. The rearrangement joins TRBV27 to TRBJ2-1; no reliable D call. The CDR3 length is 14 residues. Germline V gene lookup returns CDR1 MNHEY and CDR2 SMNVEV (reference sequence). Trimming took 5 bases from V and 0 from J, leaving 8 bases between them. CDR3 in amino acids: CASSQSYSYNEQFF. The CDR3 DNA follows: TGTGCCAGCAGTCAGTCCTACTCCTACAATGAGCAGTTCTTC.

The V call is TRBV5-1, the J call TRBJ2-5, with TRBD2 identical over 12 bases. Per the germline V gene, CDR1 is SGHRS and CDR2 is YFSETQ. The CDR3 is 17 residues long. The V gene end was trimmed by 4 bases and the J gene end by 7 bases; junction bases not matched to a gene: 14. The CDR3 loop reads CASSPGLAGPKSGTQYF. The CDR3 coding sequence is TGCGCCAGCAGCCCGGGACTAGCGGGTCCGAAATCGGGGACCCAGTACTTC.

This clonotype has more than one count but fewer than ten. The chain combines TRBV20-1 with TRBJ1-2; TRBD1 matches 10 bases. This CDR3 has 16 amino acids. J lost 4 bases, V lost 0 bases, and 8 bases had no gene match. Germline-derived CDR1 and CDR2 are DFQATT and SNEGSKA (reference sequence). Here the CDR3 DNA reads TGCAGTGCTAGAGACGAAGGGACAGGGGACTTCTATGGCTACACCTTC. It yields the protein CSARDEGTGDFYGYTF.

This CDR3 reads CASSLFLMETQYF. CDR3 coding DNA: TGCGCCAGCAGCTTGTTCCTAATGGAGACCCAGTACTTC. The chain couples TRBV5-1 to TRBJ2-5; D uncertain. This CDR3 comprises 13 residues. CDR1 and CDR2 (germline): SGHRS, YFSETQ. The V end lost 1 base, the J end lost 5 bases, and 9 bases lay between the germline ends.

This clonotype was seen once. The gene calls are TRBV6-5 and TRBJ2-6; D not certain. The CDR3 is 17 residues long. Germline V gene sequence: CDR1 MNHEY, CDR2 SVGAGI. The ends were cut back, 0 bases at V and 1 base at J, with 10 bases in the middle. Here the CDR3 reads CASSYSPTVSGANVLTF. The DNA of the CDR3 is TGTGCCAGCAGTTACTCGCCCACGGTATCTGGGGCCAACGTCCTGACTTTC.